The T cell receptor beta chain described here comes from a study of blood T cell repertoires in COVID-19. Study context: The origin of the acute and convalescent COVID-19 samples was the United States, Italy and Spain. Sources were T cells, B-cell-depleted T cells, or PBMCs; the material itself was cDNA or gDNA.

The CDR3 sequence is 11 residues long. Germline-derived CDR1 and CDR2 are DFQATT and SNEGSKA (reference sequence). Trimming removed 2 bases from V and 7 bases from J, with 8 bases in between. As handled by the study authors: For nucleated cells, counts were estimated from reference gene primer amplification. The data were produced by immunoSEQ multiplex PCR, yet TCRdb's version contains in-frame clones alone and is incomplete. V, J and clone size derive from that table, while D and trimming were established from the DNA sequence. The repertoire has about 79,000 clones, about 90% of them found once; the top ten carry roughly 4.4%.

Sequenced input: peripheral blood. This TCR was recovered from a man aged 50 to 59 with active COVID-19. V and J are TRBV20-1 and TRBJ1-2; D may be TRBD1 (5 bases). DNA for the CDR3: TGCAGTGCTAGACAGGGAAGTGGCTACACCTTC. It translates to CSARQGSGYTF.